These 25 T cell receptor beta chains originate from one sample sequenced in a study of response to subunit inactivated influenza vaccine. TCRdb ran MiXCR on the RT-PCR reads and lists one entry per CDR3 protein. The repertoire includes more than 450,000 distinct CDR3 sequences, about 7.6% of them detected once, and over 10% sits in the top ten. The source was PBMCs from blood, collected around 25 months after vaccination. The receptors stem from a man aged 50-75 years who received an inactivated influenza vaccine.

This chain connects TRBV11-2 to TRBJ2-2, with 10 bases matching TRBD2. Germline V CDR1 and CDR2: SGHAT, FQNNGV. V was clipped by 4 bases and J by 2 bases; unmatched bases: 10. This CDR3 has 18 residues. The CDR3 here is CASSYRLGLAVNTGELFF. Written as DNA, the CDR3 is TGTGCCAGCAGCTACCGCCTAGGACTAGCGGTTAACACCGGGGAGCTGTTTTTT.

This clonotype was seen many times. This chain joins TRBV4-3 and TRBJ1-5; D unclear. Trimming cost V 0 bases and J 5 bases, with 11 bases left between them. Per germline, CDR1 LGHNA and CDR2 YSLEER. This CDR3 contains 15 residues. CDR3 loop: CASSQDERAYQPQHF. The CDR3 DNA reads TGCGCCAGCAGCCAAGATGAACGGGCCTATCAGCCCCAGCATTTT.

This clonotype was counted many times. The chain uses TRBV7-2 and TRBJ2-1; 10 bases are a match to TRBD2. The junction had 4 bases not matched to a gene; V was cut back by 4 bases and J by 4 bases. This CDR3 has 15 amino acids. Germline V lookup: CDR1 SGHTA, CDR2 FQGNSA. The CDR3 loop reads CASSSTSGIYNEQFF. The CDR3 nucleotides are TGTGCCAGCAGCTCCACTAGCGGGATTTACAATGAGCAGTTCTTC.

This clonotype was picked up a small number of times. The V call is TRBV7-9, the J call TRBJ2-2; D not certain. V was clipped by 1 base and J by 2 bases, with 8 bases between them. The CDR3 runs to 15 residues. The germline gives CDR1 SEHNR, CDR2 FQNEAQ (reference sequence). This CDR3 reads CASSLDPRNTGELFF. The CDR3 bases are TGTGCCAGCAGCTTAGACCCCAGAAACACCGGGGAGCTGTTTTTT.

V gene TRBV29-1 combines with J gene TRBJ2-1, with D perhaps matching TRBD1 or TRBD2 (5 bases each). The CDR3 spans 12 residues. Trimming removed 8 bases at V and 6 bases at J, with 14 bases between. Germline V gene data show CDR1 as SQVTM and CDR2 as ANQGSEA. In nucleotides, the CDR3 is TGCAGCTTTTCGACTGGGACCAATGAGCAGTTCTTC. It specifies CSFSTGTNEQFF.

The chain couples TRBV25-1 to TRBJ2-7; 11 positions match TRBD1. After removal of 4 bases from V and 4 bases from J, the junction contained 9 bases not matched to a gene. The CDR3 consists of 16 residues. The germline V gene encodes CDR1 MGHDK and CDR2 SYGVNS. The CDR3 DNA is TGTGCCAGCAGTGGGGGATTCGGGACAGGGGGATACGAGCAGTACTTC. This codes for CASSGGFGTGGYEQYF.

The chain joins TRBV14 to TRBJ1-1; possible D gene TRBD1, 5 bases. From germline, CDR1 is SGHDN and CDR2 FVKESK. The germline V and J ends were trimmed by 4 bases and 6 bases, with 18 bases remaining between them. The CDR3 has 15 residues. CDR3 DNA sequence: TGTGCCAGCAGCCGACACGCGGGCCAAGGGGCTGAAGCTTTCTTT. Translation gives CASSRHAGQGAEAFF.

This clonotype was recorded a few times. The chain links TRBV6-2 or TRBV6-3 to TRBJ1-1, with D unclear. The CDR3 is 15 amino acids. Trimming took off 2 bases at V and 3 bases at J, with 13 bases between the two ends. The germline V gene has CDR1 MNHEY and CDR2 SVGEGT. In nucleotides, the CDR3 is TGTGCCAGCAGTTACACCGCGCAATTGTACACTGAAGCTTTCTTT. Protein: CASSYTAQLYTEAFF.

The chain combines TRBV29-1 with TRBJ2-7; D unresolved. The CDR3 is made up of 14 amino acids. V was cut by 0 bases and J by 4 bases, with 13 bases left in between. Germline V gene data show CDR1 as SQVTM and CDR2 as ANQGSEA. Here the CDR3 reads CSVEDRYPTYEQYF. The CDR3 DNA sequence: TGCAGCGTTGAAGACCGGTACCCTACTTACGAGCAGTACTTC.

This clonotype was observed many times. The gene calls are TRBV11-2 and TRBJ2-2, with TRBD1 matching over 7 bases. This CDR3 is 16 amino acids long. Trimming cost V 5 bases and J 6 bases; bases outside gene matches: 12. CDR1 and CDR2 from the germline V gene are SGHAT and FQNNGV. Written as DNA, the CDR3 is TGTGCCAGCAGCCAACCGAGGACAGGATGGTCCGGGGAGCTGTTTTTT. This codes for CASSQPRTGWSGELFF.

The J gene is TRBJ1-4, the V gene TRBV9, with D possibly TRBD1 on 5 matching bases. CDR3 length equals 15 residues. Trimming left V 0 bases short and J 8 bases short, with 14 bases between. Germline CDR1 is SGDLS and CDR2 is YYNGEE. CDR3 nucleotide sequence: TGTGCCAGCAGCGTAGATGGGACGGGACGGGAAAAACTGTTTTTT. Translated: CASSVDGTGREKLFF.

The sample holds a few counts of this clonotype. The CDR3 coding sequence is TGCAGTGCTAGCGGATCCACCGTCCTCTACGAGCAGTACTTC. Its translation is CSASGSTVLYEQYF. The J gene is TRBJ2-7, the V gene TRBV20-1; D unclear. CDR3 length equals 14 residues. CDR1 is DFQATT, CDR2 SNEGSKA, per germline (reference sequence). The ends were cut back, 3 bases at V and 3 bases at J, with 15 bases in the middle.

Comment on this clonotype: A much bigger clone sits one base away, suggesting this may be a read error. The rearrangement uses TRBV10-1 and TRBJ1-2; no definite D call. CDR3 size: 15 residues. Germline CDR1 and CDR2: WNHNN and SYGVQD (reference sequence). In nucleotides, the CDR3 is TGCGCCAGCAGTGATTCCCTTACAGATGGAGATGGCCACACCTTC. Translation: CASSDSLTDGDGHTF.

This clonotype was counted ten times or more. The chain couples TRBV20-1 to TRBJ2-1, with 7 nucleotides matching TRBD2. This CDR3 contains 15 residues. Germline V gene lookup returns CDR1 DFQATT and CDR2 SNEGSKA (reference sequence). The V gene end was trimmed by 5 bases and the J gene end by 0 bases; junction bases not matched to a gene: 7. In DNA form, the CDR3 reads TGCAGTGCTTTCCATAGCGGGTCCTCCTACAATGAGCAGTTCTTC. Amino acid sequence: CSAFHSGSSYNEQFF.

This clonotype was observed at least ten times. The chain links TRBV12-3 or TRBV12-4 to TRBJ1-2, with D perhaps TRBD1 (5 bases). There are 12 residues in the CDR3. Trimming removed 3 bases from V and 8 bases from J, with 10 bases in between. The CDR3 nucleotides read TGTGCCAGCAGTTTGGGGCCCGCGGGCTACACCTTC. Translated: CASSLGPAGYTF.

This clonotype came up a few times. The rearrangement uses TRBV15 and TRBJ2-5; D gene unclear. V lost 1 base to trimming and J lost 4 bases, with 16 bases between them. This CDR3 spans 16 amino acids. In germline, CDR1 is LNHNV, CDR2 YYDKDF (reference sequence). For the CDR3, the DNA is TGTGCCACCAGCAGAGGAGACAAAGCTGGGCGAGAGACCCAGTACTTC. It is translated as CATSRGDKAGRETQYF.

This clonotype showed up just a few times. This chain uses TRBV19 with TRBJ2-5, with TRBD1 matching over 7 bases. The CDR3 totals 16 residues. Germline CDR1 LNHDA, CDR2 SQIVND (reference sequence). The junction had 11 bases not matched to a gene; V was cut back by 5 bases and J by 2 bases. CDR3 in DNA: TGTGCCAGTAGTCCCCAGCTAGGGGGCCCTCAAGAGACCCAGTACTTC. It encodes CASSPQLGGPQETQYF.

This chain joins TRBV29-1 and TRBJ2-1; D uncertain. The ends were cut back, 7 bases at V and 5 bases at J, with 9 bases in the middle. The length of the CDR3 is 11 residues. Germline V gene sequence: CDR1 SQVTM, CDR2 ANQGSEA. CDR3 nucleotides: TGCAGCGCCTATAGGCACAATGAGCAGTTCTTC. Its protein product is CSAYRHNEQFF.

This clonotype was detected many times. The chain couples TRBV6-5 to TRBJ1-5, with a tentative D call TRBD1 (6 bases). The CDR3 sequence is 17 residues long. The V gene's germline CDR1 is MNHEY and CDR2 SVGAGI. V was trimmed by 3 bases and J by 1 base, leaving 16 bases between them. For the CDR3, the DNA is TGTGCCAGCAGTTATACGCGAGGGGGGGCGAGCAATCAGCCCCAGCATTTT. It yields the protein CASSYTRGGASNQPQHF.

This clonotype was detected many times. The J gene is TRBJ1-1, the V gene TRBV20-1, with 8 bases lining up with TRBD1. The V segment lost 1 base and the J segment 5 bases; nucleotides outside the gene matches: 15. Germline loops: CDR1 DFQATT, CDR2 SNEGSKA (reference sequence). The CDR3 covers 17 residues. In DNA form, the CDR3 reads TGCAGTGCTAGAGTAAAGGGATACGCAGGGGGCAGAACTGAAGCTTTCTTT. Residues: CSARVKGYAGGRTEAFF.

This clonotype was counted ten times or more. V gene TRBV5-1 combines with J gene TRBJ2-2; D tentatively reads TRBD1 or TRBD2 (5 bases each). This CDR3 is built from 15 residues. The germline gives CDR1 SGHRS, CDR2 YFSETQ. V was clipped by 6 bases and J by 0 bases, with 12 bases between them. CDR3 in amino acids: CASTLGPTNTGELFF. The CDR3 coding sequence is TGCGCCAGCACCCTGGGACCTACGAACACCGGGGAGCTGTTTTTT.

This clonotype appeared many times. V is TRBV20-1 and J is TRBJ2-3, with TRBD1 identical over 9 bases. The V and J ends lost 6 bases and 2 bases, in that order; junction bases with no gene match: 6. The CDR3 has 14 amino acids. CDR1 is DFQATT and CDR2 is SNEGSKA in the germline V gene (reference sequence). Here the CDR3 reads CSAQDRGHTDTQYF. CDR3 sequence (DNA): TGCAGTGCCCAGGACAGGGGCCACACAGATACGCAGTATTTT.

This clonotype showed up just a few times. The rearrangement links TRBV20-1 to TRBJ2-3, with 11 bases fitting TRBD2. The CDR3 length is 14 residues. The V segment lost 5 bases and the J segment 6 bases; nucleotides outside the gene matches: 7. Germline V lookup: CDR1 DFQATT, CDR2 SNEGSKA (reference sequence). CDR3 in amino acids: CSARTSGGRDTQYF. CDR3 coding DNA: TGCAGTGCTCGAACTAGCGGGGGTAGGGATACGCAGTATTTT.

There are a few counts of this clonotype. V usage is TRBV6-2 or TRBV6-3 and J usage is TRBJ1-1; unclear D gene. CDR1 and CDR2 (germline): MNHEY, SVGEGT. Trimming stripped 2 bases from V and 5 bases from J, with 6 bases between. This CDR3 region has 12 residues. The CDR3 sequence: CASSYVRTEAFF. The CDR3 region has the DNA TGTGCCAGCAGTTACGTACGAACTGAAGCTTTCTTT.

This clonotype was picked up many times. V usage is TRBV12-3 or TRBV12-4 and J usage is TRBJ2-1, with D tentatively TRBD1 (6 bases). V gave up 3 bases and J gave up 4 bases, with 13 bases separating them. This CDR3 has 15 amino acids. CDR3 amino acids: CASSFLQGPYNEQFF. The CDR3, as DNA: TGTGCCAGCAGTTTTCTTCAGGGGCCGTACAATGAGCAGTTCTTC.